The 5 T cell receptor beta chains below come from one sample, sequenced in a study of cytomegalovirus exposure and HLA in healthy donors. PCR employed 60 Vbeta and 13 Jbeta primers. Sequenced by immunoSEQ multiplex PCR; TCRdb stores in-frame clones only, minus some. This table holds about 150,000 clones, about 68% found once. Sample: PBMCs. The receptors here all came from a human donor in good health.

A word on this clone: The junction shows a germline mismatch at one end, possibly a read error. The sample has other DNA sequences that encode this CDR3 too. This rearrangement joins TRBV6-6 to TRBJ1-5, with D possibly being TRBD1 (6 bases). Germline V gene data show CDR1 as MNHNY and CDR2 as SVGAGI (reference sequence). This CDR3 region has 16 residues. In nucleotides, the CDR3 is TGTGCCAGCAGTCTGGACAGAGTCTTTAGCAATCAGCCCCAGCACTTT. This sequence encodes CASSLDRVFSNQPQHF.

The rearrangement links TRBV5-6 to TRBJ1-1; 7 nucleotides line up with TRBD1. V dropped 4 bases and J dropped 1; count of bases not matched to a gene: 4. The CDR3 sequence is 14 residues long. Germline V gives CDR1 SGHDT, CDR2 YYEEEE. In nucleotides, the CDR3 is TGTGCCAGCAGCCAAGGACAGGAGAACACTGAAGCTTTCTTT. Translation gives CASSQGQENTEAFF.

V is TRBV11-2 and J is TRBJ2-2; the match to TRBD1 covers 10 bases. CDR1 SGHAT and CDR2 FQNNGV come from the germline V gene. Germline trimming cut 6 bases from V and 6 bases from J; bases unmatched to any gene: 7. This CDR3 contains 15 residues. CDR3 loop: CASRASGTGAGELFF. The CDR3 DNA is TGTGCCAGCAGAGCCTCCGGGACAGGGGCCGGGGAGCTGTTTTTT.

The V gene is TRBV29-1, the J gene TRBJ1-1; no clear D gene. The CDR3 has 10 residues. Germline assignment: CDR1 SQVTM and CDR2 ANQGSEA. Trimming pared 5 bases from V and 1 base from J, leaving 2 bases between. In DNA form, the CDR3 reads TGCAGCGTTCGGAACACTGAAGCTTTCTTT. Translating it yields CSVRNTEAFF. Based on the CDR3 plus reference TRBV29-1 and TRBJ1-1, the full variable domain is SAVISQKPSRDICQRGTSLTIQCQVDSQVTMMFWYRQQPGQSLTLIATANQGSEATYESGFVIDKFPISRPNLTFSTLTVSNMSPEDSSIYLCSVRNTEAFFGQGTRLTVV.

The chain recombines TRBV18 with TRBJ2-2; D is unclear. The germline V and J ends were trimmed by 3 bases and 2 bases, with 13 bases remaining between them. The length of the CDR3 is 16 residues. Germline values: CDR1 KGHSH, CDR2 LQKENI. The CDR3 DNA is TGTGCCAGCTCACCTGCCTCCCTAATAAACACCGGGGAGCTGTTTTTT. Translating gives CASSPASLINTGELFF.